These 15 T cell receptor beta chains came from one sample sequenced in a study of blood T cell repertoires in COVID-19. Produced via immunoSEQ multiplex PCR; TCRdb's table is partial and in-frame only. The sample holds 150,000 to 180,000 clones, 65% to 90% seen once. Sequences were obtained from peripheral blood. Source of these receptors: a woman aged 55-69 years with COVID-19, enrolled during active disease.

The chain links TRBV2 to TRBJ1-5, with D perhaps matching TRBD1 (5 bases). There are 15 residues in the CDR3. V was clipped by 6 bases and J by 8 bases, with 20 bases between them. CDR1 and CDR2 from the germline V gene are SNHLY and FYNNEI. The CDR3 region is CASRSFDSGPEPQHF. In nucleotides, the CDR3 is TGTGCCAGCAGATCCTTTGACAGCGGGCCAGAGCCCCAGCATTTT.

J is TRBJ2-1 and V is TRBV9; 7 bases line up with TRBD1. CDR1 and CDR2 from the germline V gene are SGDLS and YYNGEE. The CDR3 has 15 residues. Trimming at V came to 3 bases and at J to 2 bases, leaving 5 bases not matched to a gene. The chain's CDR3 is CASSEHRGTYNEQFF. CDR3 nucleotide sequence: TGTGCCAGCAGCGAACACAGGGGCACCTACAATGAGCAGTTCTTC.

This clone was found a few times. The V and J genes are TRBV6-1 and TRBJ1-4, with 9 bases matching TRBD1. J lost 6 bases, V lost 1 base, and 6 bases had no gene match. The CDR3 is 16 residues long. Germline values: CDR1 MNHNS, CDR2 SASEGT. DNA of the CDR3: TGTGCCAGCAGTGAAGGGACGGGACAGGGCCATGAAAAACTGTTTTTT. It codes for CASSEGTGQGHEKLFF.

The J gene is TRBJ2-7, the V gene TRBV7-3, with D maybe TRBD1 (5 bases). CDR3 length equals 15 residues. The V end lost 4 bases, the J end lost 2 bases, and 15 bases lay between the germline ends. The germline V gene encodes CDR1 SGHTA and CDR2 FQGTGA. CDR3 sequence: CASSSTDGPPYEQYF. CDR3 nucleotides: TGTGCCAGCAGCTCGACAGATGGACCTCCCTACGAGCAGTACTTC.

The CDR3: CATSDRSGGRPDEQFF. The CDR3 nucleotides are TGTGCCACCAGTGATAGAAGCGGGGGGCGCCCTGATGAGCAGTTCTTC. The gene calls are TRBV24-1 and TRBJ2-1; 9 bases agree with TRBD2. The J segment lost 8 bases and the V segment lost 3 bases, leaving 10 bases of the junction unmatched. CDR3 length: 16 residues. CDR1 is KGHDR, CDR2 SFDVKD, per germline.

The rearrangement links TRBV30 to TRBJ1-2, with TRBD1 matching over 9 bases. The CDR3 totals 14 residues. The V segment lost 3 bases and the J segment 5 bases; nucleotides outside the gene matches: 7. CDR1 and CDR2 from the germline V gene are GTSNPN and SVGIG (reference sequence). CDR3 protein: CAWSGTGLGYGYTF. The CDR3 coding sequence is TGTGCCTGGAGCGGGACAGGGTTAGGGTATGGCTACACCTTC. Full variable domain (remainder filled in from reference TRBV30 and TRBJ1-2): SQTIHQWPATLVQPVGSPLSLECTVEGTSNPNLYWYRQAAGRGLQLLFYSVGIGQISSEVPQNLSASRPQDRQFILSSKKLLLSDSGFYLCAWSGTGLGYGYTFGSGTRLTVV.

The chain employs TRBV5-1 and TRBJ1-1, with D uncertain. V was shortened by 0 bases and J by 3 bases, with 6 bases between the two germline ends. The CDR3 length is 13 residues. CDR1 and CDR2 from the germline V gene are SGHRS and YFSETQ. CDR3 protein: CASSLDLYTEAFF. The DNA of the CDR3 is TGCGCCAGCAGCTTGGACTTATACACTGAAGCTTTCTTT.

This clone was detected once. Here the CDR3 reads CASSTKIYEQYF. As DNA, the CDR3 is TGTGCCAGCAGTACTAAGATCTACGAGCAGTACTTC. The chain joins TRBV12-3 or TRBV12-4 to TRBJ2-7; D uncertain. The CDR3 is 12 residues long. V lost 5 bases, J lost 3 bases, and 8 bases lay in between.

The gene calls are TRBV7-9 and TRBJ1-1; D ambiguous. The CDR3 covers 14 residues. Germline V gives CDR1 SEHNR, CDR2 FQNEAQ (reference sequence). V lost 8 bases, J lost 5 bases, and 18 bases lay in between. The CDR3 region is CASDIGLGTTEAFF. The CDR3 DNA reads as TGTGCCAGCGATATTGGGCTCGGTACGACTGAAGCTTTCTTT.

V gene TRBV12-3 or TRBV12-4 combines with J gene TRBJ1-2; D might be TRBD1 (5 bases). Trimming took 6 bases from V and 4 from J, leaving 9 bases between them. The CDR3 has 12 residues. The CDR3 DNA is TGTGCCAGCAGCCCCCAGGGCTATGGCTACACCTTC. Translation gives CASSPQGYGYTF.

The chain is built from TRBV13 and TRBJ2-2; TRBD1 agrees at 10 bases. V shed 4 bases, J shed 6 bases, and the junction held 14 bases outside the gene matches. From germline, CDR1 is PRHDT and CDR2 FYEKMQ (reference sequence). This CDR3 has 18 amino acids. The CDR3 sequence: CASSSASRDRGTAGELFF. DNA for the CDR3: TGTGCCAGCAGCTCCGCTTCCCGGGACAGGGGTACGGCCGGGGAGCTGTTTTTT.

This chain uses TRBV6-6 with TRBJ1-2; D is possibly TRBD1 (5 bases). The ends were cut back, 2 bases at V and 2 bases at J, with 9 bases in the middle. Germline CDR1 and CDR2: MNHNY and SVGAGI (reference sequence). This CDR3 contains 14 residues. CDR3 DNA: TGTGCCAGCAGTTACCAGGGTTCAAACTATGGCTACACCTTC. Its protein product is CASSYQGSNYGYTF.

The V and J genes are TRBV7-3 and TRBJ1-1; no clear D gene. V lost 8 bases and J lost 4, with 14 bases in between. The V gene's germline CDR1 is SGHTA and CDR2 FQGTGA. The CDR3 consists of 13 residues. DNA for the CDR3: TGTGCCAGCGGGTGGGAGCTAAGCACTGAAGCTTTCTTT. It translates to CASGWELSTEAFF.

The rearrangement joins TRBV3-1 (or the pseudogene TRBV3-2) to TRBJ1-3; D is perhaps TRBD1 (6 bases). Germline V gene data show CDR1 as LGHDT and CDR2 as YNNKEL (reference sequence). The CDR3 is made up of 13 amino acids. Trimming left V 8 bases short and J 2 bases short, with 10 bases between. CDR3 amino acids: CASRNRAGNTIYF. The CDR3 nucleotides are TGTGCCAGCCGTAACAGGGCTGGAAACACCATATATTTT.

V gene TRBV11-2 combines with J gene TRBJ2-7, with D possibly matching TRBD2 (5 bases). This CDR3 is 13 amino acids long. Germline CDR1 is SGHAT and CDR2 is FQNNGV. V lost 3 bases to trimming and J lost 3 bases, with 9 bases between them. The CDR3 is CASSFQRNYEQYV. CDR3 nucleotide sequence: TGTGCCAGCAGCTTCCAGCGGAACTACGAGCAGTACGTC.